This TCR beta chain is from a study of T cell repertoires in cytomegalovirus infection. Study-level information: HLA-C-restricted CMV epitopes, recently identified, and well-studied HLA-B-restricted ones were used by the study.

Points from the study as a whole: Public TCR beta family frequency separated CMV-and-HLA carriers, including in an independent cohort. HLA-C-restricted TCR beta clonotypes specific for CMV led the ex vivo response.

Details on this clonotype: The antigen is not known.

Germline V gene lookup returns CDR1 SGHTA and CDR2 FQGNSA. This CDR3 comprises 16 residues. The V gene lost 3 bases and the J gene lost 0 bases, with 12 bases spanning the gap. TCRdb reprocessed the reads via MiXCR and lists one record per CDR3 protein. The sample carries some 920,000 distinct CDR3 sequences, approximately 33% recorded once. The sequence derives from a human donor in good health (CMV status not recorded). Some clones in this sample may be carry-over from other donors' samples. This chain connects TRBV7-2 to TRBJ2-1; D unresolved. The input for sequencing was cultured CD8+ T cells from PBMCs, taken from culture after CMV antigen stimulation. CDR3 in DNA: TGTGCCAGCAGCTTGTCGATCCTAAGCTCCTACAATGAGCAGTTCTTC. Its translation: CASSLSILSSYNEQFF.